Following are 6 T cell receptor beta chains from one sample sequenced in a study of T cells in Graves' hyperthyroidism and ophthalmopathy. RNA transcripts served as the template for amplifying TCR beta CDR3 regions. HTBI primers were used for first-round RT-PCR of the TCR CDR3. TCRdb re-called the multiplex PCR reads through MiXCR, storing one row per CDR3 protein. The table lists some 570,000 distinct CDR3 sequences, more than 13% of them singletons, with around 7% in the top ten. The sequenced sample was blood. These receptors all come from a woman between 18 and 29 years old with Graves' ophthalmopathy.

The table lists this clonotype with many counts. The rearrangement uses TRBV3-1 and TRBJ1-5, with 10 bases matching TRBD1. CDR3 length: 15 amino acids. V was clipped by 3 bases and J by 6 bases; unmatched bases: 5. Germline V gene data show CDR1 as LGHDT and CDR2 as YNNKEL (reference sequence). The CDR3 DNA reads TGTGCCAGCAGCCAGACAGGGGGCTCAAGTCAGCCCCAGCATTTT. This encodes CASSQTGGSSQPQHF.

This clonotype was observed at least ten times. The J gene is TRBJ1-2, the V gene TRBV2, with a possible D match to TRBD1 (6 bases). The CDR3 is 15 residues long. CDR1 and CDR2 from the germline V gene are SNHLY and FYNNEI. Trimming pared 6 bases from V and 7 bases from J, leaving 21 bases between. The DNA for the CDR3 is TGTGCCAGCAGGACCACAGGGTTGAGCGGCATTGGCTACACCTTC. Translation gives CASRTTGLSGIGYTF.

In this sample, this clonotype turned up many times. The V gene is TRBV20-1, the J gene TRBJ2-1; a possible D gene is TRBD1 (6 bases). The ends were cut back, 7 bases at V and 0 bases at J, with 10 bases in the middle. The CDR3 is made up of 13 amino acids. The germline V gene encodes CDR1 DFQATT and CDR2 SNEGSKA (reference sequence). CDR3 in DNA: TGCAGTGTACAGGGCAGCTCCTACAATGAGCAGTTCTTC. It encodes CSVQGSSYNEQFF.

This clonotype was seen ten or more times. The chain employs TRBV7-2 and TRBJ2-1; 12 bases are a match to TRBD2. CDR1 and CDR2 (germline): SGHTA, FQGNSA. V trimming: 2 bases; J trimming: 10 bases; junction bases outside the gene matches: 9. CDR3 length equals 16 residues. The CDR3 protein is CASSLRTSGAIREQFF. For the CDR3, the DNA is TGTGCCAGCAGCTTAAGGACTAGCGGGGCCATCAGGGAGCAGTTCTTC. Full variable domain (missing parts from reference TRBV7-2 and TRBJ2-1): GAGVSQSPSNKVTEKGKDVELRCDPISGHTALYWYRQSLGQGLEFLIYFQGNSAPDKSGLPSDRFSAERTGGSVSTLTIQRTQQEDSAVYLCASSLRTSGAIREQFFGPGTRLTVL.

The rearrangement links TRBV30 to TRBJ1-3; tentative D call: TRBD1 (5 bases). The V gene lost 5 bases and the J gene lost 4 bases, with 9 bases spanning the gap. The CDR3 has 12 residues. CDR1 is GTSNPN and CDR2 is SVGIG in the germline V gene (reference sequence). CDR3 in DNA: TGTGCCTGGGGAAGGGGAGGAAACACCATATATTTT. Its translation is CAWGRGGNTIYF. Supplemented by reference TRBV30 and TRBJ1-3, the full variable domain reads SQTIHQWPATLVQPVGSPLSLECTVEGTSNPNLYWYRQAAGRGLQLLFYSVGIGQISSEVPQNLSASRPQDRQFILSSKKLLLSDSGFYLCAWGRGGNTIYFGEGSWLTVV.

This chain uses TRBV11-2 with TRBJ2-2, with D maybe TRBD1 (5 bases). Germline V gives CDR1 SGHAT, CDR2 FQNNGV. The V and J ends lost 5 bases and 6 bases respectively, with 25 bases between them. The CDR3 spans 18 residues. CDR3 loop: CASSPLQTALPSPGELFF. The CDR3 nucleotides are TGTGCCAGCAGCCCTCTACAGACAGCCCTCCCGTCACCCGGGGAGCTGTTTTTT.